This T cell receptor (beta chain) was found in a study of radiation and T cells in renal cell carcinoma. CDR3 length equals 13 residues. From germline, CDR1 is MNHEY and CDR2 SVGAGI. The ends were cut back, 5 bases at V and 6 bases at J, with 11 bases in the middle. The repertoire was sequenced with immunoSEQ multiplex PCR; TCRdb's copy has only in-frame clones and lacks some. In the table there are 110,000 to 150,000 clones, about 88% of which are singletons. The time point is: baseline pretreatment blood. Documented treatment: 15 Gy SBRT to primary tumor, nephrectomy 4 weeks later. Blood was sampled at baseline, 2 weeks and 4 weeks after SBRT. Clear cell pathology was present in this patient's renal cell carcinoma.

The TCR originated in a woman aged 45 to 65 with renal cell carcinoma. The chain carries TRBV6-5 and TRBJ1-5; a possible D gene is TRBD1 (5 bases). Sequenced material: blood, taken from a patient whose treatment included radiotherapy and nephrectomy. For the CDR3, the DNA is TGTGCCAGCAGTGAGGGGCAGGGTCAGCCCCAGCATTTT. Translated, it gives CASSEGQGQPQHF.